The T cell receptor beta chain under discussion was sequenced for a study of tumor-infiltrating lymphocytes in primary liver carcinoma. Background on the study: Surgery removed the patients' primary liver carcinoma.

V lost 6 bases, J lost 4 bases, and 12 bases stayed unmatched. The germline V gene encodes CDR1 MNHNS and CDR2 SASEGT. The CDR3 extends over 16 amino acids. A primer matching the constant region was used to make TCR beta cDNA from approximately 500 ng of total RNA. Construction of TCR beta libraries relied on three successive nested multiplex PCR rounds employing slightly modified ARM-PCR. PCR rounds one and two used TRBV1-TRBV30 forward primers with a C-beta reverse primer for 10 cycles each. TCRdb re-analysed the multiplex PCR reads in MiXCR, keeping a single row per CDR3 protein. The profile covers 300,000 to 400,000 distinct CDR3 sequences, with 65% appearing a single time and 5.5% to 8% taken by the ten largest. The researchers obtained blood RNA from unsorted whole blood and also extracted germline DNA.

The sequence was obtained from a man between 35 and 55 years old with primary liver carcinoma and hepatitis B virus infection. This chain joins TRBV6-1 and TRBJ2-1, with 7 bases identical to TRBD1. Material: peripheral blood. CDR3 bases: TGTGCCAGCAGACCTACTCAGGGGGATTTTTACAATGAGCAGTTCTTC. Translated: CASRPTQGDFYNEQFF.